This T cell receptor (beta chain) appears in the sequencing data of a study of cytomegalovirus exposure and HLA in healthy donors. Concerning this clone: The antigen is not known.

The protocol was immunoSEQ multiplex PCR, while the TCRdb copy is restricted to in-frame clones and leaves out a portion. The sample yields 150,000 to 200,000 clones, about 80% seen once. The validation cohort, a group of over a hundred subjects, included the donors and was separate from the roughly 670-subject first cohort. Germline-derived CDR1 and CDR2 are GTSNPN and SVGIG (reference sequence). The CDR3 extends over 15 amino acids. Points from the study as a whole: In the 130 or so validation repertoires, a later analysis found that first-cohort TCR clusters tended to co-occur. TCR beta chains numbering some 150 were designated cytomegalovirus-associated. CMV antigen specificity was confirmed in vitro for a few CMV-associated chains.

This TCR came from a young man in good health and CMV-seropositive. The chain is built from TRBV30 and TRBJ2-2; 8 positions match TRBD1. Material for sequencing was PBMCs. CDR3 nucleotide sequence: TGTGCTTCACAAAAACAGGGGGCGAACACCGGGGAGCTGTTTTTT. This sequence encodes CASQKQGANTGELFF.